This TCR beta chain was sequenced for a study of T cell changes during pregnancy in multiple sclerosis. The CDR3 contains 15 residues. V gave up 6 bases and J gave up 9 bases, with 21 bases separating them. The germline gives CDR1 MNHNS, CDR2 SASEGT. Repertoires were generated with immunoSEQ multiplex PCR, while TCRdb's copy carries only in-frame clones and drops some. The sample lists roughly 28,000 clones, about 89% occurring once. The sequence was obtained from a female donor in good health, enrolled as a control in a pregnancy study. The rearrangement uses TRBV6-1 and TRBJ2-1; a weak D match, TRBD1 (7 bases). Sequencing used CD4+ T cells from peripheral blood mononuclear cells, obtained in the first trimester of pregnancy. CDR3: CASSPQGLARLEQFF. The CDR3 region has the DNA TGTGCCAGCAGCCCACAGGGGCTAGCGCGACTTGAGCAGTTCTTC.